The rows below give T cell receptor beta chains drawn from one sample of a study of T cells in Graves' hyperthyroidism and ophthalmopathy. TCRdb re-analysed the multiplex PCR reads in MiXCR, keeping a single row per CDR3 protein. The repertoire has over 200,000 distinct CDR3 sequences, about 14% of them found once; the top ten carry 13%. Sequenced sample: blood. The receptors derive from a woman aged 40 to 49 with Graves' hyperthyroidism that later progressed to Graves' ophthalmopathy. Each CDR3 is given with its conserved first and last residue. A D gene is named only where the DNA matches it firmly. Size is stated for part of the rows, as once, few or many counts, or as a class when the clone is expanded.

TRBV11-2	TRBD2	many	TRBJ2-1	TGTGCCAGCAGCAAACCGGGACTAGCGGGGTATGAGCAGTTCTTC	CASSKPGLAGYEQFF
TRBV27	NA	few	TRBJ2-7	TGTGCCAGCAGTTTAACGGGGAGGTCCTACGAGCAGTACTTC	CASSLTGRSYEQYF
TRBV3-1	NA	many	TRBJ1-1	TGTGCCAGCAGCCCCCCGGGAAGCACTGAAGCTTTCTTT	CASSPPGSTEAFF
TRBV12-3/TRBV12-4	TRBD2	many	TRBJ2-1	TGTGCCAGCAGTCCCCGAGTAGCGGGAGTCGAGCAGTTCTTC	CASSPRVAGVEQFF
TRBV28	NA	few	TRBJ1-5	TGTGCCAGCAGTTTATGGTTGGGACAGCCCCAGCATTTT	CASSLWLGQPQHF
TRBV30	TRBD2	many	TRBJ2-1	TGTGCCTGGAGTGTACGTGCTAGCGGGGTCAATGAGCAGTTCTTC	CAWSVRASGVNEQFF
TRBV7-9	TRBD1	NA	TRBJ1-3	TGTGCCAGCAGCTTACGGGACAGGTCTCCACTCTCTGGAAACACCATATATTTT	CASSLRDRSPLSGNTIYF
TRBV2	TRBD2	many	TRBJ2-1	TGTGCCAGAGCTAGCGGGAGGTTAAATGAGCAGTTCTTC	CARASGRLNEQFF
TRBV28	NA	NA	TRBJ2-5	TGTGCCAGCAGTTTAAAAAGTTTGACCGAGTACTTC	CASSLKSLTEYF
TRBV6-5	NA	NA	TRBJ2-2	TGTGCCAGCAGTTACTGGCAGAACACCGGGGAGCTGTTTTTT	CASSYWQNTGELFF
TRBV25-1	TRBD1	many	TRBJ2-7	TGTGCCAGCAGGGAACCGGGACAGGACTACGAGCAGTACTTC	CASREPGQDYEQYF
TRBV6-1	NA	few	TRBJ1-3	TGTGCCAGCAGCACCGACAGGAGCTCTGGAAACACCATATATTTT	CASSTDRSSGNTIYF
TRBV27	TRBD2	many	TRBJ2-2	TGTGCCAGCAGTTCAATAGCGGGAGGGCCAACCGGGGAGCTGTTTTTT	CASSSIAGGPTGELFF
TRBV30	NA	many	TRBJ2-2	TGTGCCTGGAGTGTATTGGTCTTGGGGCGCGTAGACACCGGGGAGCTGTTTTTT	CAWSVLVLGRVDTGELFF
TRBV6-2/TRBV6-3	NA	NA	TRBJ2-6	TGTGCCAGCAGTTACAGCGGTCAGGGTGTGAGGGGGGCCAACGTCCTGACTTTC	CASSYSGQGVRGANVLTF
TRBV28	NA	many	TRBJ1-5	TGTGCCAGCAGTTTTGGTCATCAGCCCCAGCATTTT	CASSFGHQPQHF
TRBV7-3	NA	NA	TRBJ2-5	TGTGCCAGCAGCTTAAATGGCGGGGGCGAAGAGACCCAGTACTTC	CASSLNGGGEETQYF
TRBV7-9	NA	many	TRBJ1-2	TGTGCCAGTCTAAAGCCGGGCCGTGGCTACACCTTC	CASLKPGRGYTF
TRBV7-2	TRBD2	NA	TRBJ2-1	TGTGCCAGCAGCTTAGGACTAGCGGGAGGGGTAATCTACAATGAGCAGTTCTTC	CASSLGLAGGVIYNEQFF
TRBV27	TRBD2	many	TRBJ2-3	TGTGCCAGCAGTTTAAGTAGCGGGATTAGCACAGATACGCAGTATTTT	CASSLSSGISTDTQYF
TRBV7-9	TRBD1	many	TRBJ1-1	TGTGCCAGCAGCTGGGTCCCGGGACAGGGAGGAAACACTGAAGCTTTCTTT	CASSWVPGQGGNTEAFF
TRBV27	NA	NA	TRBJ1-6	TGTGCCAGCAGTTTCTCAGGGGATTCACCCCTCCACTTT	CASSFSGDSPLHF
TRBV6-1	NA	many	TRBJ2-1	TGTGCCAGCAGTCCCACCGACCGAGGGCACAATGAGCAGTTCTTC	CASSPTDRGHNEQFF
TRBV28	NA	many	TRBJ2-2	TGTGCCAGCAGTCCGCACGCGAACACCGGGGAGCTGTTTTTT	CASSPHANTGELFF
TRBV3-1	TRBD2	NA	TRBJ2-1	TGTGCCAGCAGGATAGGACTAGCGGGCTCCTACAATGAGCAGTTCTTC	CASRIGLAGSYNEQFF
TRBV15	NA	NA	TRBJ2-1	TGTGCCACCAGCAGAGAATACGAAAACTCCTACAATGAGCAGTTCTTC	CATSREYENSYNEQFF
TRBV28	TRBD1	many	TRBJ1-5	TGTGCCAGCAGGGAGCAGGGGGCGAGTCAGCCCCAGCATTTT	CASREQGASQPQHF
TRBV28	TRBD2	many	TRBJ2-1	TGTGCCAGCACTTTTAGCGGGAGGGGTAATGAGCAGTTCTTC	CASTFSGRGNEQFF
TRBV14	TRBD2	NA	TRBJ2-7	TGTGCCAGCAGCCAACGGACTAGCTTTGACGAGCAGTACTTC	CASSQRTSFDEQYF
TRBV20-1	NA	many	TRBJ1-1	TGCAGTGCTAGAGATATGGGCAGCCTGAGCACTGAAGCTTTCTTT	CSARDMGSLSTEAFF
TRBV10-3	NA	NA	TRBJ2-4	TGTGCCATCAGTGATGGAAACATTCAGTACTTC	CAISDGNIQYF
TRBV29-1	NA	few	TRBJ1-2	TGCAGCGTTGTTGGGGATCCCACTAACTATGGCTACACCTTC	CSVVGDPTNYGYTF
TRBV6-1	TRBD1	few	TRBJ1-5	TGTGCCAGCAGTGAACACCTTCACAGGGGGAATCAGCCCCAGCATTTT	CASSEHLHRGNQPQHF
TRBV11-3	NA	many	TRBJ2-1	TGTGCCAGCAGCTTAGGGGAATGGGGCAATGAGCAGTTCTTC	CASSLGEWGNEQFF
TRBV27	NA	many	TRBJ1-1	TGTGCCATCCCGAGGGGGGGGGCGAGGGACACTGAAGCTTTCTTT	CAIPRGGARDTEAFF
TRBV28	TRBD2	many	TRBJ2-3	TGTGCCAGCACACTGGGACTAGCGGGGAGCACAGATACGCAGTATTTT	CASTLGLAGSTDTQYF
TRBV19	TRBD2	many	TRBJ2-1	TGTGCCAGTAGTATGGGACTAGCGGGAGGGATGGGCTACAATGAGCAGTTCTTC	CASSMGLAGGMGYNEQFF
TRBV5-1	TRBD2	NA	TRBJ2-5	TGCGCCAGCAGCTCAAATGGACTAGCGGGGCAAGAGACCCAGTACTTC	CASSSNGLAGQETQYF
TRBV18	TRBD2	once	TRBJ2-1	TGTGCCAGCTCACGGACTAGCGTTGGGTCCTACAATGAGCAGTTCTTC	CASSRTSVGSYNEQFF
TRBV18	TRBD1	many	TRBJ2-1	TGTGCCAGCTCACCACCGATTTGGGACAGGGGGACCTACAATGAGCAGTTCTTC	CASSPPIWDRGTYNEQFF
TRBV28	NA	NA	TRBJ2-5	TGTGCCAGCAGTACACCTAGTCCCGGTTACGAGACCCAGTACTTC	CASSTPSPGYETQYF
TRBV19	NA	NA	TRBJ1-1	TGTGCCAGTAGTATAGTTCCAGGAGAGTTCACTGGAGCTTTCTTT	CASSIVPGEFTGAFF